These 8 T cell receptor beta chains were all obtained from the same sample, sequenced in a study of tumor and adjacent non-tumor tissue in lung cancer (dated by TCRdb to 2016 to 2019). The library was produced with multiplex PCR. Data came from an Illumina HiSeq 2500. TCRbeta libraries were constructed through three rounds of nested PCR with primers (Table S4) according to protocols modified from ARM-PCR. TCRdb reprocessed the public reads (quality trimming at Q25 with fastp, clone calling with MiXCR) and kept in-frame beta chains. Every distinct CDR3 protein forms one entry, paired with its most common genes and DNA. The sample has tens of thousands of distinct CDR3 sequences on record, about 63% of them singletons. Roughly a third of the sample comes from the top ten. Bulk unsorted tissue served as the source for RNA extraction, and RNA quality was assessed using a NanoDrop ND-1000 and an Agilent 2100. Normal lung samples were distant non-tumor tissue taken more than 3 cm from the tumor edge.

Sequencing was carried out using distant non-tumor lung tissue. The source of these receptors is an older man with non-small cell lung cancer.

The chain has TRBV7-9 and TRBJ1-1; D is undetermined. The V and J ends lost 6 bases and 4 bases respectively, with 9 bases between them. This CDR3 contains 12 residues. Germline values: CDR1 SEHNR, CDR2 FQNEAQ (reference sequence). CDR3 amino acids: CASSQDLTEAFF. CDR3 nucleotides: TGTGCCAGCAGTCAGGACCTCACTGAAGCTTTCTTT.

The chain couples TRBV30 to TRBJ2-5; TRBD2 is a possible D gene (5 bases). The CDR3 is made up of 11 amino acids. The V gene lost 5 bases and the J gene lost 7 bases, with 11 bases spanning the gap. The germline gives CDR1 GTSNPN, CDR2 SVGIG (reference sequence). The CDR3 protein is CAWETAGTQYF. The CDR3 bases are TGTGCCTGGGAGACGGCGGGGACCCAGTACTTC. The variable domain in full, with the rest retrieved from reference TRBV30 and TRBJ2-5, is SQTIHQWPATLVQPVGSPLSLECTVEGTSNPNLYWYRQAAGRGLQLLFYSVGIGQISSEVPQNLSASRPQDRQFILSSKKLLLSDSGFYLCAWETAGTQYFGPGTRLLVL.

J is TRBJ2-3 and V is TRBV20-1; weak D call: TRBD2 (6 bases). CDR3 length: 14 amino acids. Germline V gives CDR1 DFQATT, CDR2 SNEGSKA (reference sequence). Trimming left V 1 base short and J 4 bases short, with 12 bases between. The CDR3 region is CSARGRTTPDTQYF. CDR3 in DNA: TGCAGTGCTAGAGGTCGGACTACACCAGATACGCAGTATTTT.

The count of this clonotype is one. The germline gene is not matched at one end of the junction; a read error may be the cause. The chain recombines TRBV5-1 with TRBJ1-1; D is ambiguous. The CDR3 runs 15 residues. Germline CDR1 is SGHRS and CDR2 is YFSETQ. The CDR3 loop is CASSLVGQGDTEALF. In DNA form, the CDR3 reads TGCGCCAGCAGCTTGGTCGGGCAAGGAGACACTGAAGCTCTCTTT.

As regards this clonotype: The junction differs from germline at one of its ends, possibly a read error. The chain combines TRBV6-6 with TRBJ2-5; D remains unclear. The CDR3 totals 14 residues. Germline V gives CDR1 MNHNY, CDR2 SVGAGI (reference sequence). The CDR3 spells CVSFSRRPSETQYF. DNA of the CDR3: TGTGTCAGCTTTTCGAGACGCCCGTCAGAAACCCAGTACTTC.

This clonotype turned up a few times. The chain links TRBV7-9 to TRBJ1-2, with D perhaps matching TRBD1 (5 bases). Germline lookup yields CDR1 SEHNR and CDR2 FQNEAQ (reference sequence). V shed 5 bases and J shed 7 bases, with 17 bases lying between them. The CDR3 is 14 residues long. CDR3 DNA sequence: TGTGCCAGCAGCCCACGGGGGTGGAAGCCTGGCTACACCTTC. It specifies CASSPRGWKPGYTF.

This clonotype has more than one count but fewer than ten. The rearrangement links TRBV30 to TRBJ2-1, with a weak D call TRBD2 (5 bases). CDR3 size: 14 residues. Trimming pared 3 bases from V and 3 bases from J, leaving 12 bases between. In germline, CDR1 is GTSNPN, CDR2 SVGIG (reference sequence). As DNA, the CDR3 is TGTGCCTGGAGCCTTTTCGGGGTCTACAATGAGCAGTTCTTC. Translating gives CAWSLFGVYNEQFF.

This chain connects TRBV5-1 to TRBJ2-3, with TRBD2 identical over 9 bases. The CDR3 loop spans 16 amino acids. J gave up 0 bases and V 4 bases, and 6 bases lay outside the gene matches. From germline, CDR1 is SGHRS and CDR2 YFSETQ. The CDR3 is CASSAVAGASTDTQYF. In DNA, the CDR3 is TGCGCCAGCAGCGCCGTAGCGGGGGCTAGCACAGATACGCAGTATTTT.